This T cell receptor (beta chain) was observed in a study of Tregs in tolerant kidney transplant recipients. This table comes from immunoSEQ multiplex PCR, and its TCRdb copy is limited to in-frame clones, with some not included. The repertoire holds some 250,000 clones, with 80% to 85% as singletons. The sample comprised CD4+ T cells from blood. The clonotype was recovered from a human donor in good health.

The CDR3 spells CASSPAIQGDYGYTF. Here the CDR3 DNA reads TGTGCCAGCTCACCGGCGATCCAGGGTGACTATGGCTACACCTTC. This chain uses TRBV18 with TRBJ1-2; perhaps TRBD1 as D (5 bases). The CDR3 runs 15 residues. In germline, CDR1 is KGHSH, CDR2 LQKENI. The V end was cut by 3 bases, the J end by 3 bases, with 14 bases between. Complete variable domain (other parts from reference TRBV18 and TRBJ1-2): NAGVMQNPRHLVRRRGQEARLRCSPMKGHSHVYWYRQLPEEGLKFMVYLQKENIIDESGMPKERFSAEFPKEGPSILRIQQVVRGDSAAYFCASSPAIQGDYGYTFGSGTRLTVV.